Following are 4 T cell receptor beta chains from one sample sequenced in a study of CD8+CD57+ T cells in acquired aplastic anemia. Genomic DNA, the template, was used for profiling of the TCR beta VDJ and CDR3. TCRdb passed the reads through MiXCR, listing each CDR3 protein once. The sample yields 200,000 to 250,000 distinct CDR3 sequences, approximately 60% seen once. Patients included in sequencing had previously demonstrated CD8+CD57+ cell expansion by flow cytometry. The sequenced sample was sorted CD4+, CD8+, or CD8+CD57+ T cells (not recorded which) from PBMCs. These receptors originate from a human donor with aplastic anemia.

V gene TRBV20-1 combines with J gene TRBJ2-7; D assignment may be TRBD1 or TRBD2 (5 bases each). Germline CDR1 and CDR2: DFQATT and SNEGSKA (reference sequence). The CDR3 covers 13 residues. With 5 bases removed from V and 1 base from J, the gap between germline ends came to 12 bases. Here the CDR3 reads CSALRGTSYEQYF. The CDR3 DNA sequence: TGCAGTGCTTTGAGGGGCACTTCCTACGAGCAGTACTTC.

The chain is built from TRBV29-1 and TRBJ2-3, with D perhaps TRBD2 (6 bases). This CDR3 is built from 10 residues. The V gene's germline CDR1 is SQVTM and CDR2 ANQGSEA. Trimming removed 8 bases from V and 6 bases from J, with 9 bases in between. CDR3 nucleotide sequence: TGCAGCTTCCGGGGGGATACGCAGTATTTT. It specifies CSFRGDTQYF.

V is TRBV24-1 and J is TRBJ2-1; weak D call: TRBD1 (6 bases). The germline V gene has CDR1 KGHDR and CDR2 SFDVKD. The CDR3 loop spans 12 amino acids. The V end lost 4 bases, the J end lost 10 bases, and 10 bases lay between the germline ends. The CDR3: CATSDGQPEQFF. The CDR3 nucleotides are TGTGCCACCAGTGACGGACAGCCGGAGCAGTTCTTC.

The V and J genes are TRBV7-1 and TRBJ2-7; D might be TRBD1 or TRBD2, each matching 5 bases. TRBV7-1 counts as an open reading frame of uncertain function. V was trimmed by 5 bases and J by 4 bases, leaving 21 bases between them. The CDR3 contains 16 residues. In nucleotides, the CDR3 is TGTGCCAGCAGCACCACGCCGGCCGGGACGGGATACGAGCAGTACTTC. Protein product: CASSTTPAGTGYEQYF.